The T cell receptor (beta chain) under discussion was sequenced for a study of OX40 agonist ivuxolimab in advanced cancers. Repertoires were generated with immunoSEQ multiplex PCR, while TCRdb's copy carries only in-frame clones and drops some. This table has 98,000 or so clones, approximately 91% appearing once. This specimen consisted of CD4+ or CD8+ T cells sorted from blood, obtained in a trial of the OX40 agonist ivuxolimab. This receptor was obtained from an adult with an advanced solid tumor such as melanoma, head and neck, liver or kidney cancer.

The CDR3 loop is CASSQNRGTYGYTF. The CDR3 coding sequence is TGTGCCAGCAGCCAGAACCGGGGGACTTATGGCTACACCTTC. The gene calls are TRBV5-5 and TRBJ1-2, with D possibly matching TRBD1 (5 bases). Between the trimmed V and J ends, which lost 4 bases and 5 bases, there was a span of 15 bases. The CDR3 spans 14 residues. Germline CDR1 is SGHKS and CDR2 is YYEKEE (reference sequence). The whole variable domain, remainder taken from reference TRBV5-5 and TRBJ1-2, is DAGVTQSPTHLIKTRGQQVTLRCSPISGHKSVSWYQQVLGQGPQFIFQYYEKEERGRGNFPDRFSARQFPNYSSELNVNALLLGDSALYLCASSQNRGTYGYTFGSGTRLTVV.